This note documents a single T cell receptor (beta chain) sequence. No antigen is known for it. Sorted subsets were amplified in replicate PCRs using 200 ng DNA, 25,000 to 30,000 T cell genomes. Per the authors' pipeline: Junction-only sequences without quality scores were provided by ImmunoSEQ, so filtering was different. Profiling relied on immunoSEQ multiplex PCR, and the TCRdb table lists in-frame clones only, not all of them. The V and J calls and clone size come from that table; D and trimming were worked out from the DNA. The table shows millions of clones, with roughly 94% occurring only once. This sample stems from a study of shared clonotypes between healthy human individuals. On the study more broadly: With ages of 18 to 49, the donors were a couple of women and a few men. Whole-study findings and limits: Non-shared clonotypes showed lower generation probabilities than clonotypes common to all four donors.

The CDR3 is 14 amino acids. Germline V gives CDR1 SGHRS, CDR2 YFSETQ. V was clipped by 0 bases and J by 6 bases, with 13 bases between them. Sequenced sample: naive CD4+ T cells sorted from blood. The subset was: CD45RA+ positively selected. The chain has TRBV5-1 and TRBJ2-7; TRBD1 or TRBD2 may be the D gene (5 bases each). The sequence derives from a man between 18 and 29 years old in good health. The CDR3 sequence: CASSLAPAGSEQYF. CDR3 DNA: TGCGCCAGCAGCTTGGCCCCGGCAGGGAGCGAGCAGTACTTC.